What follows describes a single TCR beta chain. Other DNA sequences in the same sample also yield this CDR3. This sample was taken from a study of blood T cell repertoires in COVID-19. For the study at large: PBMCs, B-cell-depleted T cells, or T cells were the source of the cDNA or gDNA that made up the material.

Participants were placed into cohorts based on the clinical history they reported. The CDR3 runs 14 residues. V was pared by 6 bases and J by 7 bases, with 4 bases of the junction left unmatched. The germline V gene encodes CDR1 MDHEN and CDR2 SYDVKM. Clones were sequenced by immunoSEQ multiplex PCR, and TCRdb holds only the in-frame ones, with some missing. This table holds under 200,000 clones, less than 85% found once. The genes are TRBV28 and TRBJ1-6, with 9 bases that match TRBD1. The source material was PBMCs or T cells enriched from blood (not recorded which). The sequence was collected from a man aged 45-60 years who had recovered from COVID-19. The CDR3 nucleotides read TGTGCCAGCAGCCCGGGACAGGGAAATTCACCCCTCCACTTT. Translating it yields CASSPGQGNSPLHF.